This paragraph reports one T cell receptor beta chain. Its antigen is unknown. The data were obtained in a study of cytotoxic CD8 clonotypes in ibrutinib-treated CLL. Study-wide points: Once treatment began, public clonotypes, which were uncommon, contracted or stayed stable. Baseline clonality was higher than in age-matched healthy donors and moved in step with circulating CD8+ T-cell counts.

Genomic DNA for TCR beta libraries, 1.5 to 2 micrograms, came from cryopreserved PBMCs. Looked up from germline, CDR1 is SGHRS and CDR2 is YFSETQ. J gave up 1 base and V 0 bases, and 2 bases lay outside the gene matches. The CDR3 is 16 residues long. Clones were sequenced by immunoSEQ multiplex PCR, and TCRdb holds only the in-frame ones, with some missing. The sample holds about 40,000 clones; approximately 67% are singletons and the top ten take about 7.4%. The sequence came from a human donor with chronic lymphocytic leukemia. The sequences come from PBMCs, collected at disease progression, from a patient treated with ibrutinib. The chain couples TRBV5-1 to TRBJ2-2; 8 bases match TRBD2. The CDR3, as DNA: TGCGCCAGCAGCTTGGTTCTAGCGGGGAACACCGGGGAGCTGTTTTTT. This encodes CASSLVLAGNTGELFF.